These 32 T cell receptor beta chains were all obtained from the same sample, sequenced in a study of blood T cell repertoires in COVID-19 (dated by TCRdb to 2019 to 2021). The library was made by the immunoSEQ multiplex PCR assay. The table comes from immuneACCESS by way of TCRdb, which keeps in-frame sequences with V and J called. Part of the clones is missing from these tables; in studies checked, under half for an unresolved V gene and the rest for unknown reasons. The sample records 180,000 or so clones, 80% to 90% of which are singletons. About 8.2% of the sample is taken by the ten largest. Material: peripheral blood. The source is a man aged 55 to 70 with acute or convalescent COVID-19.

The chain couples TRBV2 to TRBJ1-2; 9 bases match TRBD1. There are 16 residues in the CDR3. Germline CDR1 is SNHLY and CDR2 is FYNNEI. V lost 3 bases to trimming and J lost 0 bases; unmatched junction nucleotides: 5. The CDR3 nucleotides are TGTGCCAGCAGTGAGACACAGGGGGCCCCTAACTATGGCTACACCTTC. Its protein is CASSETQGAPNYGYTF.

The chain carries TRBV2 and TRBJ1-4, with 9 bases identical to TRBD1. Germline CDR1 reads SNHLY; CDR2 reads FYNNEI. This CDR3 comprises 15 residues. V lost 6 bases and J lost 0; bases outside the gene matches: 2. The DNA of the CDR3 is TGTGCCAGCAGGGGGGACAGGGCAACTAATGAAAAACTGTTTTTT. Protein: CASRGDRATNEKLFF.

The chain is built from TRBV19 and TRBJ2-1; the D gene is possibly TRBD2 (5 bases). Germline values: CDR1 LNHDA, CDR2 SQIVND (reference sequence). V was shortened by 10 bases and J by 8 bases, with 18 bases between the two germline ends. The CDR3 length is 13 residues. CDR3 region: CAIRGPKAHEQFF. DNA for the CDR3: TGTGCCATTCGAGGGCCCAAAGCCCATGAGCAGTTCTTC.

This chain joins TRBV16 and TRBJ2-2, with TRBD1 matching 7 bases. This CDR3 comprises 14 residues. The V gene end was trimmed by 4 bases and the J gene end by 4 bases; junction bases not matched to a gene: 3. The V gene's germline CDR1 is KGHSY and CDR2 FQNENV. The CDR3 DNA sequence: TGTGCCAGCAGCCCTACAGGGGTCACCGGGGAGCTGTTTTTT. As protein: CASSPTGVTGELFF.

The chain employs TRBV10-3 and TRBJ2-2, with a tentative D call TRBD2 (5 bases). CDR1 is ENHRY, CDR2 SYGVKD, per germline. The CDR3 runs 13 residues. The V and J ends lost 4 bases and 2 bases respectively, with 5 bases between them. The CDR3 spells CAISASNTGELFF. In DNA, the CDR3 is TGTGCCATCAGTGCTAGCAACACCGGGGAGCTGTTTTTT.

This clone was counted at least ten times. The chain employs TRBV30 and TRBJ1-1; unclear D gene. Looked up from germline, CDR1 is GTSNPN and CDR2 is SVGIG (reference sequence). This CDR3 has 9 residues. The CDR3 DNA is TGTGTTGGCAGGCCTGAAGCTTTCTTT. Translated: CVGRPEAFF.

This clone was seen a single time. The chain is built from TRBV9 and TRBJ2-1; D remains ambiguous. The CDR3 consists of 15 residues. V dropped 4 bases and J dropped 6 bases, with 17 bases sitting between them. Per the germline V gene, CDR1 is SGDLS and CDR2 is YYNGEE. The CDR3 DNA is TGTGCCAGCAGCCCCCGGTTTCCATCACCCAATGAGCAGTTCTTC. Translated, it gives CASSPRFPSPNEQFF.

The chain joins TRBV24-1 to TRBJ1-2; TRBD1 matches at 10 bases. V gave up 2 bases and J gave up 8 bases; unmatched junction bases: 13. CDR1 is KGHDR and CDR2 is SFDVKD in the germline V gene. The CDR3 is 17 residues long. CDR3 sequence: CATSDSDAGTGARGYTF. The CDR3 bases are TGTGCCACCAGTGATTCTGATGCCGGGACAGGGGCTCGGGGCTACACCTTC.

This chain links TRBV2 with TRBJ2-3; TRBD2 agrees at 8 bases. CDR3 size: 14 residues. J was trimmed by 0 bases and V by 6 bases; bases with no gene match: 2. In germline, CDR1 is SNHLY, CDR2 FYNNEI. CDR3 sequence: CASRGGGSTDTQYF. The CDR3 DNA reads TGTGCCAGCAGGGGCGGGGGGAGCACAGATACGCAGTATTTT.

This clone came up many times. DNA for the CDR3: TGTGCCAGTAGGGCATACGGGAATGAAAAACTGTTTTTT. Translating it yields CASRAYGNEKLFF. V and J are TRBV19 and TRBJ1-4; D call uncertain. CDR1 LNHDA and CDR2 SQIVND come from the germline V gene (reference sequence). The CDR3 totals 13 residues. V was trimmed by 6 bases and J by 5 bases, leaving 10 bases between them.

The V gene is TRBV28, the J gene TRBJ1-2, with D maybe TRBD1 (6 bases). The CDR3 has 14 residues. Germline V gene lookup returns CDR1 MDHEN and CDR2 SYDVKM. Trimming cost V 4 bases and J 8 bases, with 17 bases left between them. CDR3 loop: CASSSWGTHTGYTF. CDR3 in DNA: TGTGCCAGCAGTTCCTGGGGGACACACACGGGCTACACCTTC.

The rearrangement uses TRBV28 and TRBJ2-1; D is unresolved. Trimming left V 6 bases short and J 0 bases short, with 6 bases between. CDR1 and CDR2 from the germline V gene are MDHEN and SYDVKM. The CDR3 sequence is 13 residues long. The CDR3 nucleotides are TGTGCCAGCAGCCGTCGCTCCTACAATGAGCAGTTCTTC. The encoded protein is CASSRRSYNEQFF.

Here the CDR3 reads CASSPGLGGARKDTQYF. In nucleotides, the CDR3 is TGTGCCAGCTCACCAGGATTAGGGGGGGCGCGGAAAGATACGCAGTATTTT. The chain is built from TRBV18 and TRBJ2-3; possible D gene TRBD2, 7 bases. Trimming removed 2 bases at V and 5 bases at J, with 20 bases between. The CDR3 loop spans 17 amino acids. Germline-derived CDR1 and CDR2 are KGHSH and LQKENI.

The table lists this clone with a count of one. The J gene is TRBJ2-3, the V gene TRBV2; 16 bases fit TRBD2. The germline V gene has CDR1 SNHLY and CDR2 FYNNEI. CDR3 length: 21 amino acids. Unmatched junction bases numbered 20, after V lost 5 bases and J lost 6 bases. CDR3 loop: CASSFYPGLAGGPVIADTQYF. In nucleotides, the CDR3 is TGTGCCAGCAGTTTTTACCCGGGACTAGCGGGAGGGCCGGTTATCGCTGATACGCAGTATTTT.

The rearrangement joins TRBV4-2 to TRBJ2-7, with 10 bases that match TRBD1. With 1 base clipped from V and 4 bases from J, the junction kept 4 bases outside the gene matches. CDR1 and CDR2 (germline): LGHNA, YNFKEQ. The CDR3 sequence is 15 residues long. CDR3 residues: CASSQAPGQGYEQYF. The CDR3 DNA reads TGTGCCAGCAGCCAAGCTCCGGGACAGGGGTACGAGCAGTACTTC.

The chain combines TRBV15 with TRBJ1-1, with D perhaps TRBD1 (5 bases). The CDR3 loop spans 13 amino acids. The germline CDR1 and CDR2 sequences are LNHNV and YYDKDF (reference sequence). The V end lost 6 bases, the J end lost 6 bases, and 14 bases lay between the germline ends. The CDR3 DNA sequence: TGTGCCACCAGGTCTTCGGGGGTCTCTGAAGCTTTCTTT. Translation gives CATRSSGVSEAFF.

This clone appeared a few times. The rearrangement joins TRBV5-1 to TRBJ2-3, with 11 positions matching TRBD2. The CDR3 is 16 residues long. From germline, CDR1 is SGHRS and CDR2 YFSETQ. After removal of 4 bases from V and 2 bases from J, the junction contained 6 bases not matched to a gene. CDR3: CASSPGTSGYTDTQYF. The CDR3 region has the DNA TGCGCCAGCAGCCCCGGGACTAGCGGCTACACAGATACGCAGTATTTT.

This clone was picked up one time. In DNA form, the CDR3 reads TGCAGCGTCTTTATAGCGGGAGGGAACTACAATGAGCAGTTCTTC. Its protein is CSVFIAGGNYNEQFF. V gene TRBV29-1 combines with J gene TRBJ2-1; 11 bases map to TRBD2. The germline gives CDR1 SQVTM, CDR2 ANQGSEA. This CDR3 is built from 15 residues. The J segment lost 3 bases and the V segment lost 6 bases, leaving 7 bases of the junction unmatched.

This sequence joins TRBV5-1 and TRBJ2-7; TRBD1 agrees at 9 bases. Trimming removed 4 bases from V and 3 bases from J; junction bases left unmatched: 8. This CDR3 contains 15 residues. The V gene's germline CDR1 is SGHRS and CDR2 YFSETQ. CDR3 nucleotides: TGCGCCAGCAGCGTAATCCCGGGACAGGGCTACGAGCAGTACTTC. Translating it yields CASSVIPGQGYEQYF.

The V and J genes are TRBV5-4 and TRBJ2-5, with a tentative D call TRBD1 (8 bases). Germline CDR1 and CDR2: SGHNT and YYREEE (reference sequence). The CDR3 consists of 15 residues. Trimming took off 4 bases at V and 3 bases at J, with 16 bases between the two ends. The CDR3 bases are TGTGCCAGCAGCCGACGCACAGGGGGGGAAGAGACCCAGTACTTC. Its translation: CASSRRTGGEETQYF.

The chain uses TRBV2 and TRBJ2-3; 8 bases are shared with TRBD1. CDR3 length: 16 residues. Trimming took 4 bases from V and 4 from J; bases not matched to a gene: 10. The V gene's germline CDR1 is SNHLY and CDR2 FYNNEI. CDR3 in amino acids: CASSVGQGFKADTQYF. The CDR3, as DNA: TGTGCCAGCAGTGTCGGACAGGGTTTCAAAGCAGATACGCAGTATTTT. Combining the CDR3 with reference TRBV2 and TRBJ2-3 gives the whole variable domain EPEVTQTPSHQVTQMGQEVILRCVPISNHLYFYWYRQILGQKVEFLVSFYNNEISEKSEIFDDQFSVERPDGSNFTLKIRSTKLEDSAMYFCASSVGQGFKADTQYFGPGTRLTVL.

The chain couples TRBV6-5 to TRBJ1-2; D gene unclear. The CDR3 loop spans 14 amino acids. Germline-derived CDR1 and CDR2 are MNHEY and SVGAGI. V lost 7 bases to trimming and J lost 4 bases, with 16 bases between them. The CDR3 loop is CASTILPPSYGYTF. DNA for the CDR3: TGTGCCAGCACTATACTACCTCCCAGCTATGGCTACACCTTC.

This clone was observed once. The chain couples TRBV3-1 (or the pseudogene TRBV3-2) to TRBJ1-3; D might be TRBD1 (5 bases). V was pared by 5 bases and J by 3 bases, with 8 bases between. CDR1 and CDR2 (germline): LGHDT, YNNKEL (reference sequence). This CDR3 is built from 13 residues. CDR3 DNA sequence: TGTGCCAGCAGCACTACAGGTGGAAACACCATATATTTT. Protein product: CASSTTGGNTIYF.

The chain's CDR3 is CASSTGKRERTGDHTWPQHF. In nucleotides, the CDR3 is TGTGCCAGCAGCACGGGAAAAAGGGAAAGGACCGGGGATCACACATGGCCCCAGCATTTT. V gene TRBV28 combines with J gene TRBJ1-5, with D hard to call. Trimming took 6 bases from V and 9 from J, leaving 36 bases between them. Germline CDR1 is MDHEN and CDR2 is SYDVKM. This CDR3 is 20 amino acids long.

This clone was seen once. The rearrangement links TRBV28 to TRBJ2-1; 10 nucleotides align to TRBD2. V dropped 2 bases and J dropped 5; count of bases not matched to a gene: 3. This CDR3 spans 15 amino acids. Germline V gene sequence: CDR1 MDHEN, CDR2 SYDVKM. The DNA for the CDR3 is TGTGCCAGCAGTTTACTAGCGGGAGCCCACAATGAGCAGTTCTTC. It codes for CASSLLAGAHNEQFF. The full variable domain, its missing parts supplied by reference TRBV28 and TRBJ2-1, is DVKVTQSSRYLVKRTGEKVFLECVQDMDHENMFWYRQDPGLGLRLIYFSYDVKMKEKGDIPEGYSVSREKKERFSLILESASTNQTSMYLCASSLLAGAHNEQFFGPGTRLTVL.

The chain links TRBV12-3 or TRBV12-4 to TRBJ1-2; 7 bases are a match to TRBD1. The CDR3 consists of 13 residues. The trim removed 4 bases at V and 4 bases at J, leaving 3 bases unmatched. The DNA for the CDR3 is TGTGCCAGCAGTTCGGGACAGACCTATGGCTACACCTTC. This codes for CASSSGQTYGYTF.

In its sample, this clone was seen once. This rearrangement joins TRBV28 to TRBJ1-2; 7 nucleotides agree with TRBD1. The length of the CDR3 is 12 residues. V shed 7 bases, J shed 7 bases, and the junction held 6 bases outside the gene matches. Germline CDR1 MDHEN, CDR2 SYDVKM. Here the CDR3 reads CASTTGFLGYTF. Written as DNA, the CDR3 is TGTGCCAGCACGACAGGGTTTCTTGGCTACACCTTC.

The chain combines TRBV4-1 with TRBJ1-5, with TRBD1 as a possible D gene (5 bases). V was trimmed by 0 bases and J by 1 base, leaving 13 bases between them. The CDR3 sequence is 17 residues long. Germline V gene lookup returns CDR1 MGHRA and CDR2 YSYEKL. CDR3 bases: TGCGCCAGCAGCCAAGATTCGGGGGGTTCGAGCAATCAGCCCCAGCATTTT. It translates to CASSQDSGGSSNQPQHF.

This clone occurred once. The chain joins TRBV18 to TRBJ1-1, with D uncertain. Between the trimmed V and J ends, which lost 2 bases and 1 base, there was a span of 5 bases. Germline V gives CDR1 KGHSH, CDR2 LQKENI. The CDR3 has 13 residues. The chain's CDR3 is CASSPSSNTEAFF. For the CDR3, the DNA is TGTGCCAGCTCACCAAGCTCGAACACTGAAGCTTTCTTT.

This chain connects TRBV30 to TRBJ1-6; unclear D gene. V shed 3 bases and J shed 9 bases, with 12 bases lying between them. The CDR3 loop spans 13 amino acids. Germline V CDR1 and CDR2: GTSNPN, SVGIG (reference sequence). The CDR3 DNA is TGTGCCTGGAGGAGGAATTTCGGTTCACCCCTCCACTTT. Translated, it gives CAWRRNFGSPLHF.

This chain joins TRBV28 and TRBJ2-3; possible D gene TRBD2, 6 bases. The germline V gene has CDR1 MDHEN and CDR2 SYDVKM. V lost 4 bases, J lost 1 base, and 12 bases lay in between. This CDR3 is built from 15 residues. The CDR3 region is CASSSTGEGTDTQYF. CDR3 in DNA: TGTGCCAGCAGTTCTACGGGAGAGGGCACAGATACGCAGTATTTT.

The chain couples TRBV11-3 to TRBJ2-3; the match to TRBD2 covers 9 bases. Trimming took 1 base from V and 1 from J; bases not matched to a gene: 3. In germline, CDR1 is SGHNT, CDR2 YENEEA. The CDR3 loop spans 16 amino acids. In nucleotides, the CDR3 is TGTGCCAGCAGCTTAGTTAGCGGGAGACGCACAGATACGCAGTATTTT. Encoded protein: CASSLVSGRRTDTQYF.